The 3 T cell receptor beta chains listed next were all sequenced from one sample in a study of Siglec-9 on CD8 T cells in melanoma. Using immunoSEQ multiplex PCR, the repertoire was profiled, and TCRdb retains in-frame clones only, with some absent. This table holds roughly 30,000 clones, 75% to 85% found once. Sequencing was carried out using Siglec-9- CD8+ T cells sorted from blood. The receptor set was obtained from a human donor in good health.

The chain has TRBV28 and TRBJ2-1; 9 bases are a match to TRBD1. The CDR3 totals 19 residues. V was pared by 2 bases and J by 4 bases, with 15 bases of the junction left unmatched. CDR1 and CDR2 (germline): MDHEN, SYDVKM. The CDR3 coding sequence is TGTGCCAGCAGTTTACGAACAGGGGGCCCCGAAAAAGCTTACAATGAGCAGTTCTTC. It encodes CASSLRTGGPEKAYNEQFF. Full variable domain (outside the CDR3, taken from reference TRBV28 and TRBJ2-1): DVKVTQSSRYLVKRTGEKVFLECVQDMDHENMFWYRQDPGLGLRLIYFSYDVKMKEKGDIPEGYSVSREKKERFSLILESASTNQTSMYLCASSLRTGGPEKAYNEQFFGPGTRLTVL.

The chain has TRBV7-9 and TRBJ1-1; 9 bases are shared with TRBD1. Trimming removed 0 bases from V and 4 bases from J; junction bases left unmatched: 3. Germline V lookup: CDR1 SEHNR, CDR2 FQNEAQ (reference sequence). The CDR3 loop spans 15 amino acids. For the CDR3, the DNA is TGTGCCAGCAGCTTAGCAGGGACAGGGTTCACTGAAGCTTTCTTT. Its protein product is CASSLAGTGFTEAFF.

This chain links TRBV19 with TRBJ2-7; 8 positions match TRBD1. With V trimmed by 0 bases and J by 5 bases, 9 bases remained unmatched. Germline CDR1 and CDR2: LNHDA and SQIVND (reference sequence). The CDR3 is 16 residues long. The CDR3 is CASSIDPIRGRNEQYV. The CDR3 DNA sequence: TGTGCCAGTAGTATAGATCCAATCAGGGGGCGCAACGAGCAGTACGTC.